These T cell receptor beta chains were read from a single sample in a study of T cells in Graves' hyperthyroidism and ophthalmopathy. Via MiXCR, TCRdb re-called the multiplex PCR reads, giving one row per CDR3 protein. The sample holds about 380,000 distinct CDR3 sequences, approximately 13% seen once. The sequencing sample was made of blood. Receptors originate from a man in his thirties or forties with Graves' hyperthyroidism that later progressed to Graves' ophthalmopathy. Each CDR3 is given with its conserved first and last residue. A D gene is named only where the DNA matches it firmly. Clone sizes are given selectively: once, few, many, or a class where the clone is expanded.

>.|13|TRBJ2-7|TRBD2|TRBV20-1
TGCAGTGCTAGCCGAGCGGGGGGGGACGAGCAGTACTTC
CSASRAGGDEQYF
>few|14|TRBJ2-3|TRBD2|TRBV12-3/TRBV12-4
TGTGCCAGCAGTTTGGTCCGCGGGAGTGATACGCAGTATTTT
CASSLVRGSDTQYF
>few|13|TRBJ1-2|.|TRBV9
TGTGCCAGCAGCGCCGGGGGGACACATGGCTACACCTTC
CASSAGGTHGYTF
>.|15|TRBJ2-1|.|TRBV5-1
TGCGCCAGCAGCGGGTATCAAAGCTCCTACAATGAGCAGTTCTTC
CASSGYQSSYNEQFF
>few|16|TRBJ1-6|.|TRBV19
TGTGCCAGTAGTATTCCCGGACGTGGGCGAGGATCACCCCTCCACTTT
CASSIPGRGRGSPLHF
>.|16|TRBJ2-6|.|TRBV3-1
TGTGCCAGCAGCCAAGTTGGCAACTCTGGGGCCAACGTCCTGACTTTC
CASSQVGNSGANVLTF
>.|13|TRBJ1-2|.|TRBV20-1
TGCAGTGGACAGGAGAGCAGGCACTATGGCTACACCTTC
CSGQESRHYGYTF
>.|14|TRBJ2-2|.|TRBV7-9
TGTGCCAGCAGCTTAGACCCAAACACCGGGGAGCTGTTTTTT
CASSLDPNTGELFF
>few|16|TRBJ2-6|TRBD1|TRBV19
TGTGCCAGTAGCCCAATCGTAGGGGGCGGGGCCAACGTCCTGACTTTC
CASSPIVGGGANVLTF
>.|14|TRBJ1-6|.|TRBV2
TGTGCCAGTTCTGGGAGCTCCTATAATTCACCCCTCCACTTT
CASSGSSYNSPLHF
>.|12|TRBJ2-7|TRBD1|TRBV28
TGCACAACCGGGACAGAGAGTTACGAGCAGTACTTC
CTTGTESYEQYF
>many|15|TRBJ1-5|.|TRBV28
TGTGCCAGCAGCCGTGCACGGAATAGCAATCAGCCCCAGCATTTT
CASSRARNSNQPQHF
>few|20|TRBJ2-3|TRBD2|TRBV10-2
TGCGCCAGCAGACCAAATCTGGGACTAGCGGGGGGGCGGAACACAGATACGCAGTATTTT
CASRPNLGLAGGRNTDTQYF
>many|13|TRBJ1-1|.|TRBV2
TGTGCCAGCATTGGAAGGCAGCTCGAAGCGGCTTTCTTT
CASIGRQLEAAFF
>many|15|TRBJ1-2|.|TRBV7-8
TGTGCCAGCAGCTTATCCCCACAGATCAACTATGGCTACACCTTC
CASSLSPQINYGYTF
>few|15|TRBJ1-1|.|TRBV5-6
TGTGCCAGCAGCTTCGGTAACAGACTGAACACTGAAGCTTTCTTT
CASSFGNRLNTEAFF
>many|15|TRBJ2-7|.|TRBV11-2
TGTGCCAGCACCTTACCGGAGGGGTCTACGATTGAGCAGTACTTC
CASTLPEGSTIEQYF
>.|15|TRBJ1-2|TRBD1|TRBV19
TGTGCCAGTAGCCAACGTACCGGGACAGGGGTAGGCTACACCTTC
CASSQRTGTGVGYTF
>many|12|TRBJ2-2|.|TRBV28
TGTGCCAGCAGCTTAGGGACCGGGGAGCTGTTTTTT
CASSLGTGELFF
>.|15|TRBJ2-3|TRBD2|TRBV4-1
TGCGCCAGCAGCCAAGTGACCGGGGGGACAGATACGCAGTATTTT
CASSQVTGGTDTQYF
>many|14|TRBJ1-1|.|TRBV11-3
TGTGCCAGCAGCTCCGGCGGGGGATGGACTGAAGCTTTCTTT
CASSSGGGWTEAFF
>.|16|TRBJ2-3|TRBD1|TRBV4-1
TGCGCCAGCAGCCAAGATCGGTCAGGGGGCGGAGATACGCAGTATTTT
CASSQDRSGGGDTQYF
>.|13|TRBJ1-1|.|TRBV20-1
TGCAGTGCTGGCCGGGCCCTAGGGACTGAAGCTTTCTTT
CSAGRALGTEAFF
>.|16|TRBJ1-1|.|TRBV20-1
TGCAGTGCTAGAATTATAAACAGGGTCCGTAACACTGAAGCTTTCTTT
CSARIINRVRNTEAFF
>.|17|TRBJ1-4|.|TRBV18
TGTGCCAGCTCACCTCCAAACAAGTTAGCAACTAATGAAAAACTGTTTTTT
CASSPPNKLATNEKLFF
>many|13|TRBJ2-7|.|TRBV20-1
TGCAGTGCCTCGGGCGGGGCCCCCTACGAGCAGTACTTC
CSASGGAPYEQYF
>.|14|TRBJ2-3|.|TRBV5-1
TGCGCCAGCAGCCACGGACTAAGCACAGATACGCAGTATTTT
CASSHGLSTDTQYF
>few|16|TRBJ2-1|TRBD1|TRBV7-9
TGTGCCAGCAGCTTAGTCGGGGACAGGGGGACCAATGAGCAGTTCTTC
CASSLVGDRGTNEQFF
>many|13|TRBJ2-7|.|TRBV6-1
TGTGCCAGCAGTCTGACGGGGGAGTACGAGCAGTACTTC
CASSLTGEYEQYF
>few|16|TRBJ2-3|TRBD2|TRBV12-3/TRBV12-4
TGTGCCAGCAGCCCCCTTCCGGGGGGGCCTTCAGATACGCAGTATTTT
CASSPLPGGPSDTQYF
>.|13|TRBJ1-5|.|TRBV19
TGTGCCAGTAGTATCAGGGTCAATCAGCCCCAGCATTTT
CASSIRVNQPQHF
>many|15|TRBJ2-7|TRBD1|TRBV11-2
TGTGCCAGCAGCTTGGCCGGGACAGTAAACTACGAGCAGTACTTC
CASSLAGTVNYEQYF
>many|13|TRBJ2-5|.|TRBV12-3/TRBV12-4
TGTGCCAGCAGTGCCGGGGGGCGGGAGACCCAGTACTTC
CASSAGGRETQYF
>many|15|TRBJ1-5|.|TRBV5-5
TGTGCCAGCAGCGTGAAGCAGGGTACAAGTCAGCCCCAGCATTTT
CASSVKQGTSQPQHF
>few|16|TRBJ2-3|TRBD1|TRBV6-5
TGTGCCAGCAGTTCCTACAGGGGGTTGTCAGGAGATACGCAGTATTTT
CASSSYRGLSGDTQYF
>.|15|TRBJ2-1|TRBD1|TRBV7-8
TGTGCCAGCAGCCCACCCGCGACAGGGGTCAATGAGCAGTTCTTC
CASSPPATGVNEQFF
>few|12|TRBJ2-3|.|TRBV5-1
TGCGCCAGCAGCTTGAATGTAGATACGCAGTATTTT
CASSLNVDTQYF
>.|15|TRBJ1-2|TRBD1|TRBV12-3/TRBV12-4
TGTGCCAGCAGTCCCCTCGGGACAGCTCTATCGAGCTACACCTTC
CASSPLGTALSSYTF
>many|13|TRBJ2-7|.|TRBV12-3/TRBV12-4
TGTGCCAGCAGTCGCGGGGTCACCTACGAGCAGTACTTC
CASSRGVTYEQYF
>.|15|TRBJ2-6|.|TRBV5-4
TGTGCCAGCAGCTTGTGGGGGCCTGGGGCCAACGTCCTGACTTTC
CASSLWGPGANVLTF
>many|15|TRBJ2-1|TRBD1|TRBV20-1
TGCAGTGCCTACGATCCGGGACAGGGCAACAATGAGCAGTTCTTC
CSAYDPGQGNNEQFF
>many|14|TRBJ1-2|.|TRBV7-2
TGTGCCAGCAGCCTAAAATCCGGCGGGGCTGGCTACACCTTC
CASSLKSGGAGYTF
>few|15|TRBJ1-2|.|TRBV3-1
TGTGCCAGCAGCCAGCATCGGGGTTTCCTTTTAGGCTACACCTTC
CASSQHRGFLLGYTF
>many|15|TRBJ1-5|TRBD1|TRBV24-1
TGTGCCACCAGTGTGACAGGGGCGAGCAATCAGCCCCAGCATTTT
CATSVTGASNQPQHF
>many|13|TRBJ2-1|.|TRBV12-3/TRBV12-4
TGTGCCAGCAGTTTAAGGGGGGCATCCGAGCAGTTCTTC
CASSLRGASEQFF
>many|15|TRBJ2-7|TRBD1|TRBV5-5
TGTGCCAGCAGCTTGGGGACAGGGGTCTCCTACGAGCAGTACTTC
CASSLGTGVSYEQYF
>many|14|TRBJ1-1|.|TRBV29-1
TGCAGCGTTGAAGACCAGGGGAGATCCACTGAAGCTTTCTTT
CSVEDQGRSTEAFF
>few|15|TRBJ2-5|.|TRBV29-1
TGCAGCGCCCAGCTCGGGCTGAGGTACCAAGAGACCCAGTACTTC
CSAQLGLRYQETQYF
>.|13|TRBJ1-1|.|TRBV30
TGTGCCTGGAGTATGACACTGGGCACTGAAGCTTTCTTT
CAWSMTLGTEAFF
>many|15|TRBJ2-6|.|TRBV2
TGTGCCAGCAGACTCGATTTCTCTGGGGCCAACGTCCTGACTTTC
CASRLDFSGANVLTF
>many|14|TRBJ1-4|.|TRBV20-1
TGCAGTGCTAGAGACAGTCGAACTAATGAAAAACTGTTTTTT
CSARDSRTNEKLFF
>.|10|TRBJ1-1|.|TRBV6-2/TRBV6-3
TGTGCCAGCCAAGTCGCTGAAGCTTTCTTT
CASQVAEAFF
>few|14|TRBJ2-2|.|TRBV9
TGTGCCAGCACCGGGACCGTAAACACCGGGGAGCTGTTTTTT
CASTGTVNTGELFF
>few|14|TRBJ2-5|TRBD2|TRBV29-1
TGCAGCGTTGAAGCGGGGGGGGACCAAGAGACCCAGTACTTC
CSVEAGGDQETQYF
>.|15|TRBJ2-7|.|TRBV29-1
TGCAGCGTCGTTGACCTGGGACGGAGACCTTACGAGCAGTACTTC
CSVVDLGRRPYEQYF
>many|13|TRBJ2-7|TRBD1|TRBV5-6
TGTGCCAGCAGATCGGGACAGACCTACGAGCAGTACTTC
CASRSGQTYEQYF
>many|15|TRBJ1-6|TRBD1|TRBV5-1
TGCGCCAGCAGCGGAACAGGGGGCATTAATTCACCCCTCCACTTT
CASSGTGGINSPLHF
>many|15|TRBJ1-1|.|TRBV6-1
TGTGCCAGCAGTGAAGCAGGAGGGGGGGGCACTGAAGCTTTCTTT
CASSEAGGGGTEAFF